Listed here is a single TCR beta chain. Its antigen is currently not known. A junction end diverges from the germline sequence, so it may reflect a read error. RNA was extracted from bulk unsorted tissue and checked for quality with a NanoDrop ND-1000 and an Agilent 2100. Newly diagnosed lung cancer patients without prior chemotherapy who had been admitted for thoracic surgery in China between August and November 2014 were enrolled as donors. Anyone who had undergone radiotherapy or chemotherapy before, or who had another cancer at the same time, was left out of the study. Surgical tissue pieces of roughly 1-2.2 cm3 were preserved in RNAlater solution and were kept at -80 degrees C until use. Libraries came from multiplex PCR. Sequencing relied on an Illumina HiSeq 2500. TCRbeta libraries were constructed through three rounds of nested PCR with primers (Table S4) according to protocols modified from ARM-PCR. Before sequencing, PCR products of 200-500 bp were cut from the gel and purified using the QIAquick gel extraction kit. The study's processing was this. Trimmomatic was used to clean the reads, FLASH was used to merge the reads into complete CDR3 sequences, and MiTCR was used to assign the reads to V(D)J germline segments. Clonal diversity was computed as the inverse Simpson's index with VDJtools. In-frame sequences lacking a premature stop codon were counted as productive reads. TCRdb reanalyzed the raw reads on its own, using fastp at Q25 for trimming and MiXCR for clone calling, and kept in-frame beta chains. Rows matching on CDR3 protein sequence are summarized as one entry with the most common DNA and genes. The V and J calls shown here were made by TCRdb, not taken from the authors' results. The sample table records fewer than 120,000 distinct CDR3 sequences; over 75% of these occur just once. Together, the top ten hold 20% to 25% of the sample.

The data derive from a study of tumor and adjacent non-tumor tissue in lung cancer (dated by TCRdb to 2016 to 2018). Notes on the research overall: Of the cohort, about 11 patients had adenocarcinoma, 2 had squamous cell carcinoma and 1 had small cell lung cancer. Among the roughly 15 patients, ages ranged from roughly 30 to 76 years, around 10 were men and 5 were women, and disease was TNM stage I to III. Sequencing produced about 130,000,000 productive TCRbeta reads in total, an average of approximately 3.9 million reads per sample. The study compared bulk TCRbeta repertoires from lung tumor tissue and matched distant non-tumor lung tissue of some 16 lung cancer patients. About 30 paired specimens, one tumor and one normal lung sample per patient, were profiled by TCRbeta CDR3 sequencing. Here is what the overall study found, with its caveats: Significantly higher TCR diversity was found in younger patients, and higher tumor TCR diversity was associated with shorter overall and disease-free survival. The top 100 clones made up a significantly larger cumulative share of the repertoire in normal lung than in tumor tissue. Tumor tissue showed significantly greater TCR diversity (inverse Simpson) than normal lung tissue (approximately 430 vs 150, P = 0.0075, Mann-Whitney U test). Peripheral blood was not sequenced, so blood TCRbeta repertoires were not examined in the lung cancer patients of the study. With only approximately 15 patients in the cohort, the authors noted that larger samples and more detailed clinical data are needed. The sequencing platform is not named in the methods, and unique molecular identifiers are not mentioned.

From its cysteine to its phenylalanine, the CDR3 spans 16 amino acids. The entry retains the CDR3 DNA only, 48 bases that are in frame from base 1. CDR1 and CDR2, looked up from the germline V gene, are SGHAT and FQNNGV. This TCR came from a man in his 70s with non-small cell lung cancer. The sequencing input was lung tumor tissue. This receptor chain uses TRBV11-2 and TRBJ2-2, with 7 bases aligning to TRBD1. The CDR3 has the sequence CVSSLVDTGVAGELFF. Here is the DNA: TGTGTCAGCAGCCTAGTGGACACAGGGGTTGCCGGGGAGCTGTTTTTT.